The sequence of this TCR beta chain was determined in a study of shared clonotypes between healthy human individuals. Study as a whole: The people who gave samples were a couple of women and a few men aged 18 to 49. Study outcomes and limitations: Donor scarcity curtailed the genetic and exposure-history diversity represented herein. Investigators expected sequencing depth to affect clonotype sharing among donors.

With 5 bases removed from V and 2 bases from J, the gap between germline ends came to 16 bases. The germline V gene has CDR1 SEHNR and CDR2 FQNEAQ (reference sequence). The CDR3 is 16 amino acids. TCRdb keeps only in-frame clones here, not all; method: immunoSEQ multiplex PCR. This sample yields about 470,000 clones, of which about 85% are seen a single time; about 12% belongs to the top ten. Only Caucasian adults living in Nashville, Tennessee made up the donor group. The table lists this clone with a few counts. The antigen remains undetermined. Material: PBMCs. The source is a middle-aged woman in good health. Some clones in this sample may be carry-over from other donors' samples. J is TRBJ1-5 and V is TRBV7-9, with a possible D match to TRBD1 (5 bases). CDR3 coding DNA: TGTGCCAGCAGCCAGACAGCACCTGGGGGCAATCAGCCCCAGCATTTT. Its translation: CASSQTAPGGNQPQHF.